This T cell receptor beta chain originates from a study of T-cell reconstitution after alpha-beta-depleted transplantation in children. Germline assignment: CDR1 SGHTA and CDR2 FQGNSA. The V gene end was trimmed by 2 bases and the J gene end by 2 bases; junction bases not matched to a gene: 5. This CDR3 spans 16 amino acids. This clonotype was counted at least ten times. No antigen is known for it. Study results and limitations: Alpha-beta T cells present about two months after transplant were reported to originate from several hundred expanded graft clones.

Researchers prepared the TCRbeta library using unique molecular identifiers, the study reports. TCRdb fed the PCR reads into MiXCR, producing one record per CDR3 protein. The table has around 440,000 distinct CDR3 sequences, 15% to 20% seen once. The chain uses TRBV7-2 and TRBJ2-1; 8 nucleotides align to TRBD2. Sample: PBMCs, mostly from graft donor cells, taken 360 days after TCRalphabeta/CD19-depleted stem cell transplant. This receptor was identified in a boy under two years old who had a stem cell transplant for Wiskott-Aldrich syndrome, so the T cells may come from the graft donor. CDR3 in amino acids: CASSLTSGGAYNEQFF. The DNA of the CDR3 is TGTGCCAGCAGCTTAACTAGCGGAGGGGCCTACAATGAGCAGTTCTTC. The full variable domain, in which reference TRBV7-2 and TRBJ2-1 provide the parts outside the CDR3, is GAGVSQSPSNKVTEKGKDVELRCDPISGHTALYWYRQSLGQGLEFLIYFQGNSAPDKSGLPSDRFSAERTGGSVSTLTIQRTQQEDSAVYLCASSLTSGGAYNEQFFGPGTRLTVL.